The 2 T cell receptor beta chains in this list originate from one sample, sequenced in a study of blood T cell repertoires in COVID-19. The assay was immunoSEQ multiplex PCR, and TCRdb's table has in-frame clones only and misses some. The table includes a few hundred thousand clones, roughly 86% detected once. The sample was peripheral blood. These receptors were taken from a man between 35 and 55 years old who had recovered from COVID-19.

The chain employs TRBV7-9 and TRBJ2-3; 10 positions agree with TRBD2. This CDR3 is 16 amino acids long. Germline V lookup: CDR1 SEHNR, CDR2 FQNEAQ (reference sequence). With V trimmed by 5 bases and J by 2 bases, 7 bases remained unmatched. The CDR3 sequence: CASSILSGRATDTQYF. The CDR3 DNA follows: TGTGCCAGCAGCATACTAAGCGGGAGGGCCACAGATACGCAGTATTTT.

The sample holds one count of this clone. The chain carries TRBV27 and TRBJ2-3; the D gene is possibly TRBD2 (5 bases). Looked up from germline, CDR1 is MNHEY and CDR2 is SMNVEV (reference sequence). V lost 3 bases and J lost 2, with 12 bases in between. The CDR3 runs to 15 residues. CDR3 sequence reads: CASSFDRRDTDTQYF. The CDR3 nucleotides read TGTGCCAGCAGTTTCGATCGACGGGACACAGATACGCAGTATTTT.